This T cell receptor (beta chain) emerged from a study of blood T cells in healthy people across ages. General observations from the study: In older individuals, TCR beta diversity per million T cells was lower, falling roughly linearly with age. Compared with aged donors, long-lived donors showed fewer expanded clones, suggesting selection.

On this clonotype itself: The antigen is undetermined.

A second roughly 6 to 11 cycle PCR used barcoded and J-beta primers. Each cDNA was tagged by a template-switch adaptor containing 12 random nucleotides. Each CDR3 protein gets one entry after TCRdb re-called the 5' RACE reads with MiXCR. Of hundreds of thousands of distinct CDR3 sequences in the sample, 35% to 50% were seen once. The CDR3 totals 15 residues. The ends were cut back, 4 bases at V and 3 bases at J, with 13 bases in the middle. Germline-derived CDR1 and CDR2 are MGHRA and YSYEKL. This clonotype was sampled from a man older than 75 in good health. This sequence joins TRBV4-1 and TRBJ2-1; D may be TRBD2 (5 bases). Sequencing used blood. The CDR3 region has the DNA TGCGCCAGCAGCCTTAGTGGCGGGCACTACAATGAGCAGTTCTTC. Its translation: CASSLSGGHYNEQFF.